Presented here are 5 T cell receptor beta chains from one specimen sequenced in a study of cytomegalovirus exposure and HLA in healthy donors listed by TCRdb under 2017. The library came from the immunoSEQ multiplex PCR assay. For the multiplex PCR, a mixture combining 60 forward primers for TCR Vbeta segments and 13 reverse primers for TCR Jbeta segments was used. The clones in this table, taken by TCRdb from immuneACCESS, are in-frame only. Not every clone is retained; where verified, under half of the shortfall comes from an unresolved V gene, and the cause of the rest is unknown. The sample yields 220,000 or so clones; under 80% were counted once. The top ten hold 1.8% of the sample. The sample consisted of PBMCs. Receptor source: a woman under 40 in good health and CMV-seronegative.

This chain joins TRBV5-6 and TRBJ2-3; D possibly corresponds to TRBD1 (6 bases). This CDR3 region has 16 residues. V was cut by 4 bases and J by 2 bases, with 17 bases left in between. Germline CDR1 and CDR2: SGHDT and YYEEEE. CDR3 in DNA: TGTGCCAGCAGCGGGGGCAGGGATGAGGTCACAGATACGCAGTATTTT. Its translation is CASSGGRDEVTDTQYF.

CDR3 region: CASSYKRNEQFF. The CDR3 coding sequence is TGTGCCAGCAGCTACAAGCGGAATGAGCAGTTCTTC. The J gene is TRBJ2-1, the V gene TRBV7-2; D might be TRBD2 (5 bases). V was clipped by 4 bases and J by 7 bases, with 8 bases between them. This CDR3 spans 12 amino acids. CDR1 SGHTA and CDR2 FQGNSA come from the germline V gene.

This clone showed up just a few times. The gene calls are TRBV2 and TRBJ1-6, with D unclear. This CDR3 is 15 amino acids long. Trimming shortened V by 1 base and J by 8 bases, and 12 bases separated the two germline ends. The germline V gene has CDR1 SNHLY and CDR2 FYNNEI. The CDR3: CASSEGSNFDSPLHF. The CDR3 DNA sequence: TGTGCCAGCAGTGAAGGATCTAATTTCGATTCACCCCTCCACTTT.

The chain uses TRBV7-9 and TRBJ1-2, with a possible D match to TRBD1 (6 bases). Germline loops: CDR1 SEHNR, CDR2 FQNEAQ (reference sequence). The V and J ends lost 3 bases and 4 bases respectively, with 12 bases between them. CDR3 size: 14 residues. CDR3 protein: CASSLGGGLYGYTF. In DNA form, the CDR3 reads TGTGCCAGCAGCTTGGGAGGGGGTCTCTATGGCTACACCTTC.

The V gene is TRBV11-2, the J gene TRBJ1-1, with D possibly matching TRBD1 (6 bases). The V end was cut by 5 bases, the J end by 1 base, with 17 bases between. The germline V gene has CDR1 SGHAT and CDR2 FQNNGV. CDR3 size: 16 residues. CDR3 sequence: CASSARGGLQNTEAFF. The DNA of the CDR3 is TGTGCCAGCAGCGCTAGGGGGGGGCTCCAGAACACTGAAGCTTTCTTT.